A single sample gave rise to the 12 T cell receptor beta chains below, sequenced in a study of shared clonotypes between healthy human individuals. Using immunoSEQ multiplex PCR, the repertoire was profiled, and TCRdb retains in-frame clones only, with some absent. Of approximately 440,000 clones in the sample, about 74% were seen once. Sequencing was performed on PBMCs. The receptors were sampled from a middle-aged woman in good health. Some clones in this sample may be carry-over from other donors' samples.

This clone was seen a handful of times. Other DNA sequences of this sample code for an identical CDR3. The rearrangement links TRBV7-6 to TRBJ2-3; no firm D call. The CDR3 is 13 amino acids. Germline values: CDR1 SGHVS, CDR2 FNYEAQ. The V end lost 1 base, the J end lost 3 bases, and 5 bases lay between the germline ends. Here the CDR3 DNA reads TGTGCCAGCAGCTTAGTTCGGACAGATACGCAGTATTTT. Its translation: CASSLVRTDTQYF.

Comments on this clone: A much larger clone lies one base from this, so it may be a read error. The same CDR3 can be traced to other DNA sequences in this sample. The V call is TRBV7-2, the J call TRBJ2-3; D is undetermined. CDR3 length equals 12 residues. From germline, CDR1 is SGHTA and CDR2 FQGNSA. V lost 5 bases, J lost 2 bases, and 5 bases lay in between. The CDR3 bases are TGTGCCAGCAGCCCCTACACAGATACGCAGTATTTT. This translates into CASSPYTDTQYF.

The CDR3 DNA reads as TGTGCCAGCAATTCCCAGGGGGGTGCCACAGATACGCAGTATTTT. It codes for CASNSQGGATDTQYF. The chain joins TRBV27 to TRBJ2-3; perhaps TRBD1 as D (7 bases). Trimming pared 7 bases from V and 2 bases from J, leaving 16 bases between. The CDR3 contains 15 residues. Looked up from germline, CDR1 is MNHEY and CDR2 is SMNVEV (reference sequence).

The chain links TRBV4-2 to TRBJ1-2; 9 bases agree with TRBD1. The CDR3 totals 15 residues. The V and J ends lost 6 bases and 7 bases, in that order; junction bases with no gene match: 12. The germline V gene has CDR1 LGHNA and CDR2 YNFKEQ. The CDR3 DNA reads TGTGCCAGCAGGGACCGGGACAGGGAATTTCGTGGCTACACCTTC. Translating gives CASRDRDREFRGYTF.

This sequence joins TRBV28 and TRBJ1-5; a possible D gene is TRBD1 (6 bases). The CDR3 is 14 amino acids. V was clipped by 5 bases and J by 5 bases, with 13 bases between them. The germline V gene encodes CDR1 MDHEN and CDR2 SYDVKM. The CDR3 DNA is TGTGCCAGCAGTCTGACAGGCTTTTATCAGCCCCAGCATTTT. Protein product: CASSLTGFYQPQHF. Full variable domain (missing parts from reference TRBV28 and TRBJ1-5): DVKVTQSSRYLVKRTGEKVFLECVQDMDHENMFWYRQDPGLGLRLIYFSYDVKMKEKGDIPEGYSVSREKKERFSLILESASTNQTSMYLCASSLTGFYQPQHFGDGTRLSIL.

A remark on this clone: Just one base apart from a much larger clone, this may be a read error. The missing conserved phenylalanine or tryptophan at the end of this CDR3 makes a read error likely. The chain combines TRBV7-2 with TRBJ2-2; D not resolved. The J call could be wrong; TRBJ1-3 is a better fit for the DNA end. This CDR3 has 16 residues. Per germline, CDR1 SGHTA and CDR2 FQGNSA. Written as DNA, the CDR3 is TGTGCCAGCAGCTTAAGTACACCATCCTCTGGAAACACCATATATCTT. This encodes CASSLSTPSSGNTIYL.

This clone was observed once. The gene calls are TRBV2 and TRBJ1-1; D is unresolved. The CDR3 consists of 12 residues. With 3 bases removed from V and 6 bases from J, the gap between germline ends came to 8 bases. CDR1 is SNHLY, CDR2 FYNNEI, per germline. This chain's CDR3 is CASSDEGAEAFF. CDR3 coding DNA: TGTGCCAGCAGTGATGAGGGTGCTGAAGCTTTCTTT. Full variable domain (remainder filled in from reference TRBV2 and TRBJ1-1): EPEVTQTPSHQVTQMGQEVILRCVPISNHLYFYWYRQILGQKVEFLVSFYNNEISEKSEIFDDQFSVERPDGSNFTLKIRSTKLEDSAMYFCASSDEGAEAFFGQGTRLTVV.

The chain couples TRBV6-5 to TRBJ1-1; D not resolved. The V gene's germline CDR1 is MNHEY and CDR2 SVGAGI. The CDR3 totals 14 residues. V gave up 5 bases and J gave up 1 base, with 11 bases separating them. The CDR3 loop reads CASSKSRQNTEAFF. CDR3 bases: TGTGCCAGCAGTAAATCCCGACAGAACACTGAAGCTTTCTTT.

V is TRBV5-1 and J is TRBJ2-1, with a weak D call TRBD2 (5 bases). Trimming pared 5 bases from V and 8 bases from J, leaving 14 bases between. The length of the CDR3 is 13 residues. CDR1 SGHRS and CDR2 YFSETQ come from the germline V gene. In DNA form, the CDR3 reads TGCGCCAGCAGTCCCCGGGGTAGGGATGAGCAGTTCTTC. Its translation: CASSPRGRDEQFF. Filled out from reference TRBV5-1 and TRBJ2-1, the complete variable domain reads KAGVTQTPRYLIKTRGQQVTLSCSPISGHRSVSWYQQTPGQGLQFLFEYFSETQRNKGNFPGRFSGRQFSNSRSEMNVSTLELGDSALYLCASSPRGRDEQFFGPGTRLTVL.

This chain uses TRBV30 with TRBJ1-5; possibly TRBD1 for D (5 bases). CDR1 is GTSNPN and CDR2 is SVGIG in the germline V gene (reference sequence). The CDR3 consists of 16 residues. The ends were cut back, 0 bases at V and 0 bases at J, with 12 bases in the middle. The DNA of the CDR3 is TGTGCCTGGAGTGTACAGGAGGGGATTAGCAATCAGCCCCAGCATTTT. Encoded protein: CAWSVQEGISNQPQHF. Looking up the rest from reference TRBV30 and TRBJ1-5 gives the full variable domain: SQTIHQWPATLVQPVGSPLSLECTVEGTSNPNLYWYRQAAGRGLQLLFYSVGIGQISSEVPQNLSASRPQDRQFILSSKKLLLSDSGFYLCAWSVQEGISNQPQHFGDGTRLSIL.

This clone has only one observation. The chain links TRBV28 to TRBJ1-4, with D uncertain. CDR1 is MDHEN, CDR2 SYDVKM, per germline. The CDR3 is 11 residues long. Trimming left V 5 bases short and J 14 bases short, with 12 bases between. The CDR3 DNA reads as TGTGCCAGCAGTCCAGGAGTAGGGCTGTTTTTT. Protein sequence: CASSPGVGLFF.

The chain links TRBV28 to TRBJ2-7, with D maybe TRBD2 (5 bases). The germline V gene encodes CDR1 MDHEN and CDR2 SYDVKM. V dropped 2 bases and J dropped 5 bases, with 13 bases sitting between them. This CDR3 is 14 amino acids long. DNA for the CDR3: TGTGCCAGCAGTTTACTGATTATCGGGAACGAGCAGTACTTC. Its translation: CASSLLIIGNEQYF.